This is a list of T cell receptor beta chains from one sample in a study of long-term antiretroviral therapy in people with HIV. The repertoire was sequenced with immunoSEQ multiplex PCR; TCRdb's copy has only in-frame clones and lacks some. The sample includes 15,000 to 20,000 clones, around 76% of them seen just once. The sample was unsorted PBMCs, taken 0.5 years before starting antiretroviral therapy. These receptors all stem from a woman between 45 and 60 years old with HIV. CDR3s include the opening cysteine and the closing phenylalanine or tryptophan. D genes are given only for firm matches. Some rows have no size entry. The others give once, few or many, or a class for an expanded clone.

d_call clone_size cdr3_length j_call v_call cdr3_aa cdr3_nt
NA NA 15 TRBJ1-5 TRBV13 CASSFSSQGGQPQHF TGTGCCAGCAGCTTTTCGAGTCAGGGAGGTCAGCCCCAGCATTTT
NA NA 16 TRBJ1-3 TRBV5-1 CASSLDGRSSGNTIYF TGCGCCAGCAGCTTGGATGGCAGAAGCTCTGGAAACACCATATATTTT
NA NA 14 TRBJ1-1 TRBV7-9 CASSLDLGGTEAFF TGTGCCAGCAGCTTAGACCTAGGTGGGACTGAAGCTTTCTTT
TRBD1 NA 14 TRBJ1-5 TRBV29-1 CSVLDRGFNQPQHF TGCAGCGTTCTAGACAGGGGTTTCAATCAGCCCCAGCATTTT
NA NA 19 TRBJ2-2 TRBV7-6 CASSLDGQGDGGGTGELFF TGTGCCAGCAGCTTAGATGGCCAGGGTGACGGGGGCGGCACCGGGGAGCTGTTTTTT
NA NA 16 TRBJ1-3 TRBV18 CASSPSGQPAGNTIYF TGTGCCAGCTCACCTTCTGGACAGCCGGCGGGAAACACCATATATTTT
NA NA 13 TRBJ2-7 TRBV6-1 CASSDWPFREQYF TGTGCCAGCAGTGACTGGCCTTTCCGCGAGCAGTACTTC
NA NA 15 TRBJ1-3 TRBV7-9 CASSPGGASGNTIYF TGTGCCAGCAGCCCGGGCGGGGCCTCTGGAAACACCATATATTTT
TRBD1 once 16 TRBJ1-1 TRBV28 CASSLVGQGMNTEAFF TGTGCCAGCAGTTTAGTGGGACAGGGGATGAACACTGAAGCTTTCTTT
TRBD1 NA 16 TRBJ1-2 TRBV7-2 CASSFSQGVAFYGYTF TGTGCCAGCAGCTTTTCACAGGGGGTCGCGTTCTATGGCTACACCTTC
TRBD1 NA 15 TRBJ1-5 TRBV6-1 CASSDWGQGYQPQHF TGTGCCAGCAGTGATTGGGGACAGGGGTATCAGCCCCAGCATTTT
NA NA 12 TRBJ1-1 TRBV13 CASSVVGAEAFF TGTGCCAGCAGCGTGGTAGGGGCAGAAGCTTTCTTT
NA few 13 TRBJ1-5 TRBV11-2 CASSNNQGQPQHF TGTGCCAGCAGCAATAATCAGGGACAGCCCCAGCATTTT
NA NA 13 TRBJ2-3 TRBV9 CASSLRGGDTQYF TGTGCCAGCAGCCTCAGGGGGGGAGATACGCAGTATTTT
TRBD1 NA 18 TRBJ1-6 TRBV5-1 CASSLTGVWQKGDSPLHF TGCGCCAGCAGCTTGACAGGGGTTTGGCAAAAAGGTGATTCACCCCTCCACTTT
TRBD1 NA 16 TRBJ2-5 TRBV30 CAWSGGTVLLKETQYF TGTGCCTGGAGTGGGGGGACAGTTCTATTAAAAGAGACCCAGTACTTC
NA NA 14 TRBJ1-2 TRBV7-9 CASSLAADSWGYTF TGTGCCAGCAGCTTAGCGGCGGACAGTTGGGGCTACACCTTC
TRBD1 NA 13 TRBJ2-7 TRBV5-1 CASAWDRDYEQYF TGCGCCAGCGCCTGGGACAGAGACTACGAGCAGTACTTC
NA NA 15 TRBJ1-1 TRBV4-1 CASSNQTGVNTEAFF TGCGCCAGCAGCAATCAGACCGGAGTGAACACTGAAGCTTTCTTT
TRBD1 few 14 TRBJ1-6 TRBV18 CASSAGQGNSPLHF TGTGCCAGCTCAGCCGGACAGGGGAATTCACCCCTCCACTTT
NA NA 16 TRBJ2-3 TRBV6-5 CASSYSGSMSTDTQYF TGTGCCAGCAGTTACTCGGGCTCGATGTCCACAGATACGCAGTATTTT
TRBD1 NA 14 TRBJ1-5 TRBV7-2 CASSFGTVNQPQHF TGTGCCAGCAGCTTTGGGACAGTAAATCAGCCCCAGCATTTT
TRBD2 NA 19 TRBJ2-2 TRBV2 CASSENEGLAGGPDGELFF TGTGCCAGCAGTGAAAATGAGGGACTAGCGGGGGGGCCGGACGGGGAGCTGTTTTTT
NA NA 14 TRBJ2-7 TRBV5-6 CASSLVRANYEQYF TGTGCCAGCAGCTTGGTTAGAGCGAACTACGAGCAGTACTTC
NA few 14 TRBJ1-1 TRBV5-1 CASSSGQPNTEAFF TGCGCCAGCAGCTCCGGACAGCCGAACACTGAAGCTTTCTTT
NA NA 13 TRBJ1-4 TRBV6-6 CASSPGLNEKLFF TGTGCCAGCAGCCCGGGCCTTAATGAAAAACTGTTTTTT
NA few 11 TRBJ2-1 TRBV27 CASSLRNEQFF TGTGCCAGCAGTTTGCGGAATGAGCAGTTCTTC
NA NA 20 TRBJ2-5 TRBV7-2 CASSLAPTAWGGTRQETQYF TGTGCCAGCAGCTTAGCTCCGACAGCCTGGGGGGGGACACGCCAAGAGACCCAGTACTTC
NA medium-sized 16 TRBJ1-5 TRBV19 CASSITLGASNQPQHF TGTGCCAGTAGTATAACGCTCGGAGCTAGCAATCAGCCCCAGCATTTT
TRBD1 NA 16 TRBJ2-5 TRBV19 CASSNPGTGDYETQYF TGTGCCAGTAGTAACCCCGGGACAGGGGACTACGAGACCCAGTACTTC
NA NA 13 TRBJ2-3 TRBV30 CAWSRPGTDTQYF TGTGCCTGGAGTCGCCCCGGTACAGATACGCAGTATTTT
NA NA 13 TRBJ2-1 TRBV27 CASSYVSSVEQFF TGTGCCAGCAGTTACGTGAGTTCGGTTGAGCAGTTCTTC
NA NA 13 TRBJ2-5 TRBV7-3 CASSLIGTETQYF TGTGCCAGCAGCTTGATCGGGACAGAGACCCAGTACTTC
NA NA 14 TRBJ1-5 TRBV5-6 CASSFQGLNQPQHF TGTGCCAGCAGCTTTCAGGGGCTCAATCAGCCCCAGCATTTT
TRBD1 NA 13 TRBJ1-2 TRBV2 CASSEWGTVGYTF TGTGCCAGCAGTGAATGGGGGACAGTTGGCTACACCTTC
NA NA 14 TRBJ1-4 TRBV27 CASRRGASGEKLFF TGTGCCAGCAGACGGGGGGCTTCAGGTGAAAAACTGTTTTTT